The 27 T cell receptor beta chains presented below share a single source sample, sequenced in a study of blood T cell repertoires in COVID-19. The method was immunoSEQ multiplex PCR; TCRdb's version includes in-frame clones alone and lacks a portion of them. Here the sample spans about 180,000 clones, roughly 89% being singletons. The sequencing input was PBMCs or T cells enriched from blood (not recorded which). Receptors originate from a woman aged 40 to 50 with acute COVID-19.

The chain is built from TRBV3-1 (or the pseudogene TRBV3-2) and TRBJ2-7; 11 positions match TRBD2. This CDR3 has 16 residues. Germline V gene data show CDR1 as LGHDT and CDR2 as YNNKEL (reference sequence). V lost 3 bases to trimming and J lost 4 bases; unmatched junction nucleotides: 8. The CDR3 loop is CASSQSGTSGWYEQYF. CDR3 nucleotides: TGTGCCAGCAGCCAGTCCGGGACTAGCGGATGGTACGAGCAGTACTTC.

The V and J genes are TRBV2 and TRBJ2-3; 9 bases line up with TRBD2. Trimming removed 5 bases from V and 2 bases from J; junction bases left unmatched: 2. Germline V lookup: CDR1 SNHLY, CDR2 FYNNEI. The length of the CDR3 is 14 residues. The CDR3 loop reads CASSLAGPTDTQYF. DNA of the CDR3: TGTGCCAGCAGTCTAGCGGGGCCCACAGATACGCAGTATTTT.

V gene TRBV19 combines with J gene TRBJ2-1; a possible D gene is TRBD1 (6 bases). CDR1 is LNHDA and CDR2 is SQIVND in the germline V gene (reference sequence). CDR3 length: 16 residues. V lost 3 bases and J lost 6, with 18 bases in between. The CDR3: CASSIGGGGPPNEQFF. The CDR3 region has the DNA TGTGCCAGTAGTATTGGGGGCGGCGGGCCCCCCAATGAGCAGTTCTTC.

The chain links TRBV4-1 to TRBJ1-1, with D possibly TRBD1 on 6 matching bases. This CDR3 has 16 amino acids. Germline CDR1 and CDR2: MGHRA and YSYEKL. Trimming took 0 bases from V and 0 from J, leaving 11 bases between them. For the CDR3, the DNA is TGCGCCAGCAGCCAAGATCCGGCAGGGGTGAACACTGAAGCTTTCTTT. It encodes CASSQDPAGVNTEAFF.

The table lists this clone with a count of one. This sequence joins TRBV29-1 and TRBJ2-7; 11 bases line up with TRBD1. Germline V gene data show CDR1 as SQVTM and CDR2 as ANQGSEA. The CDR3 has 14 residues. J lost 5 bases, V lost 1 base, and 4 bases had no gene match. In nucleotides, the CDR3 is TGCAGCGTTGAAGGTTGGACAGGGGGCCACGAGCAGTACTTC. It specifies CSVEGWTGGHEQYF.

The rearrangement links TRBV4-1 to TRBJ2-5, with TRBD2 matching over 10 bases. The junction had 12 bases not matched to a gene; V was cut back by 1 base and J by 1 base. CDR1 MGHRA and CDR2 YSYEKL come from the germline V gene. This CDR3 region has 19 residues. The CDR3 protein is CASSQAPPRTSGIQETQYF. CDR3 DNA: TGCGCCAGCAGCCAAGCCCCCCCCAGGACTAGCGGAATCCAAGAGACCCAGTACTTC.

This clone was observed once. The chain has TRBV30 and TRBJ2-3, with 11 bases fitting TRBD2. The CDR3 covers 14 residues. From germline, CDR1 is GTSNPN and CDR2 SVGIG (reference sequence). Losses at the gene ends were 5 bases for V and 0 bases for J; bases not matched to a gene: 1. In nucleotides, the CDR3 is TGTGCCTGGGGGACTAGCGGTAGCACAGATACGCAGTATTTT. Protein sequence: CAWGTSGSTDTQYF.

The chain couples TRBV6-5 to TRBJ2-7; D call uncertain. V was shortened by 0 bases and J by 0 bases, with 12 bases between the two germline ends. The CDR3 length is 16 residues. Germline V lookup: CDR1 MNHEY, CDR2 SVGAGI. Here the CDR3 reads CASSYSRPSGSYEQYF. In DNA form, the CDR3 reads TGTGCCAGCAGTTACTCGAGACCTTCAGGCTCCTACGAGCAGTACTTC.

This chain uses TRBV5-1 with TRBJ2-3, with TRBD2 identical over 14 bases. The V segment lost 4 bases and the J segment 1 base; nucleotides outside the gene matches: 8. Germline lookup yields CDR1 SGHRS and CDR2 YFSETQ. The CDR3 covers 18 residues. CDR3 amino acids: CASSGRTSGGMRTDTQYF. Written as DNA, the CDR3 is TGCGCCAGCAGCGGACGGACTAGCGGGGGGATGCGCACAGATACGCAGTATTTT.

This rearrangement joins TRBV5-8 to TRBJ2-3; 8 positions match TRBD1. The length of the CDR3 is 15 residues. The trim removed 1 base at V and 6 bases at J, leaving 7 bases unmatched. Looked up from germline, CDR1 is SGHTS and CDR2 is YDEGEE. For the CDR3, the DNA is TGTGCCAGCAGCTTGACCAGGGGGCGGTCGGATACGCAGTATTTT. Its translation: CASSLTRGRSDTQYF.

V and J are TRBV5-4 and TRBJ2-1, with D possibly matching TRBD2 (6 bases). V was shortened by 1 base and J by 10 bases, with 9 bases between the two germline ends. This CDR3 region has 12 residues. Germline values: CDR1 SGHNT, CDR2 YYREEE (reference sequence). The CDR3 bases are TGTGCCAGCAGCTTGTGGGCGGGAGAGCAGTTCTTC. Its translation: CASSLWAGEQFF.

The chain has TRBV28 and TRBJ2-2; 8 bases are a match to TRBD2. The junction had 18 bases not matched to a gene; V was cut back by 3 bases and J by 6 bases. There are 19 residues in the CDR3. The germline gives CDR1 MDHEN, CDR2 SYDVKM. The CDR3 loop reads CASSLGQAKPLTSAGELFF. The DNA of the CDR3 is TGTGCCAGCAGTTTGGGCCAGGCCAAACCCTTGACTAGCGCCGGGGAGCTGTTTTTT.

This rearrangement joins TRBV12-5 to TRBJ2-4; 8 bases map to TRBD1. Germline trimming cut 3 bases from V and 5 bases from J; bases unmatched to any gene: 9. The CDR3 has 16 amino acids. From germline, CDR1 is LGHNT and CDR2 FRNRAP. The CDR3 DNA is TGTGCTAGTGGTTTAACCGGGACAGGCCTCCAAAACATTCAGTACTTC. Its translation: CASGLTGTGLQNIQYF. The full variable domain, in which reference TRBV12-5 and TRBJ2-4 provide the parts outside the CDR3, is DARVTQTPRHKVTEMGQEVTMRCQPILGHNTVFWYRQTMMQGLELLAYFRNRAPLDDSGMPKDRFSAEMPDATLATLKIQPSEPRDSAVYFCASGLTGTGLQNIQYFGAGTRLSVL.

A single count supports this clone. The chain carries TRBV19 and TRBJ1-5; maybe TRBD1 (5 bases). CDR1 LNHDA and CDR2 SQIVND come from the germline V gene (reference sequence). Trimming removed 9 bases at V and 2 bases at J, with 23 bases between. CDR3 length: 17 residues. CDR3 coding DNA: TGTGCCAGCTCCGTCCCAGGGCAAGGGTTAGGCAATCAGCCCCAGCATTTT. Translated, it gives CASSVPGQGLGNQPQHF.

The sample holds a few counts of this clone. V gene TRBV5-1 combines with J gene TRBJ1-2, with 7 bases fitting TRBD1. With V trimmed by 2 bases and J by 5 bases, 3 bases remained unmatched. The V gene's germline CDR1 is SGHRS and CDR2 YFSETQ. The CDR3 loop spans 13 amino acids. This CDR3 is CASSLTGEYGYTF. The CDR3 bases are TGCGCCAGCAGCTTAACAGGGGAGTATGGCTACACCTTC.

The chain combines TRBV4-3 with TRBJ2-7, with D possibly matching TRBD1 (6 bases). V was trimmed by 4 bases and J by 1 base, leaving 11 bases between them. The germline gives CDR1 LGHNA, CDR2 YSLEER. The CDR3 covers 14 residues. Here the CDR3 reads CASSPRTASYEQYF. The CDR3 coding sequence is TGCGCCAGCAGCCCGCGGACAGCGTCCTACGAGCAGTACTTC.

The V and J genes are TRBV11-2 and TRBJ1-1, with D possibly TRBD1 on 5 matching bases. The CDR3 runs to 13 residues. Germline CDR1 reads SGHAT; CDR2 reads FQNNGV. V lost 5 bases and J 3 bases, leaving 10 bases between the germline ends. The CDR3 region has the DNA TGTGCCAGCAGCAGAACCAGGGACACTGAAGCTTTCTTT. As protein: CASSRTRDTEAFF.

CDR3 amino acids: CATSPRDRVNEKLFF. For the CDR3, the DNA is TGTGCCACCAGCCCCCGGGACAGGGTGAATGAAAAACTGTTTTTT. The chain combines TRBV15 with TRBJ1-4, with 9 bases aligning to TRBD1. Germline V gene data show CDR1 as LNHNV and CDR2 as YYDKDF (reference sequence). CDR3 length: 15 residues. The V and J ends lost 5 bases and 5 bases, in that order; junction bases with no gene match: 6.

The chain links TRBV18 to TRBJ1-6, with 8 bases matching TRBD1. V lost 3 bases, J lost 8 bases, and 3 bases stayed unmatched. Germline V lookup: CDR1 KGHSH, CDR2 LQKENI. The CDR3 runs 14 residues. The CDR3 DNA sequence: TGTGCCAGCTCACCGGAGACAGGGGATTCACCCCTCCACTTT. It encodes CASSPETGDSPLHF. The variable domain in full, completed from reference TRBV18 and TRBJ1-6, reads NAGVMQNPRHLVRRRGQEARLRCSPMKGHSHVYWYRQLPEEGLKFMVYLQKENIIDESGMPKERFSAEFPKEGPSILRIQQVVRGDSAAYFCASSPETGDSPLHFGNGTRLTVT.

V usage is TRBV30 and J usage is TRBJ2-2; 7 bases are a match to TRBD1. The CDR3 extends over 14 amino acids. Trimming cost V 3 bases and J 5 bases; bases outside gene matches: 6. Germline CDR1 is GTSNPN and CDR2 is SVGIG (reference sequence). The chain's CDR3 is CAWRRQGRTGELFF. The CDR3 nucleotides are TGTGCCTGGAGGAGACAGGGACGGACCGGGGAGCTGTTTTTT. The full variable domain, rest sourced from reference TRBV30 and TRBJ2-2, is SQTIHQWPATLVQPVGSPLSLECTVEGTSNPNLYWYRQAAGRGLQLLFYSVGIGQISSEVPQNLSASRPQDRQFILSSKKLLLSDSGFYLCAWRRQGRTGELFFGEGSRLTVL.

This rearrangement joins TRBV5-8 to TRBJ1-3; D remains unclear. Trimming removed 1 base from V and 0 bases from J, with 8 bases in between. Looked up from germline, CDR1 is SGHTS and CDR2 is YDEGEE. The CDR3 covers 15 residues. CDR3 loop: CASSLWLPSGNTIYF. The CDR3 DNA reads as TGTGCCAGCAGCTTGTGGCTCCCCTCTGGAAACACCATATATTTT.

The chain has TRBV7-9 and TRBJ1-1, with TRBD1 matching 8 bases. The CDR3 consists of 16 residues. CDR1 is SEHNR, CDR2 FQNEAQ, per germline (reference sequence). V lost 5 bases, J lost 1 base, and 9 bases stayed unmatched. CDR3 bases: TGTGCCAGCAGCCCACATCCCGGGACAGGGAACACTGAAGCTTTCTTT. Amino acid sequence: CASSPHPGTGNTEAFF.

This CDR3 reads CASSHGMGQPKETQYF. The CDR3 DNA is TGTGCCAGCAGCCACGGGATGGGACAGCCGAAAGAGACCCAGTACTTC. The rearrangement links TRBV7-6 to TRBJ2-5; 7 nucleotides match TRBD1. The CDR3 is 16 residues long. The V gene end was trimmed by 5 bases and the J gene end by 3 bases; junction bases not matched to a gene: 12. Germline values: CDR1 SGHVS, CDR2 FNYEAQ.

The DNA of the CDR3 is TGTGCCATCGCAGGGAATAATTCACCCCTCCACTTT. This codes for CAIAGNNSPLHF. The chain uses TRBV10-3 and TRBJ1-6, with a weak D call TRBD1 (5 bases). CDR1 is ENHRY, CDR2 SYGVKD, per germline. Between the trimmed V and J ends, which lost 8 bases and 5 bases, there was a span of 7 bases. The CDR3 covers 12 residues.

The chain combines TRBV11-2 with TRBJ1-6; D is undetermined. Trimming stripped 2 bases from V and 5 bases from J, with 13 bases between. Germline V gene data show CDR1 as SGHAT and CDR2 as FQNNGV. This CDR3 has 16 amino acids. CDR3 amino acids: CASSLRRGYDNSPLHF. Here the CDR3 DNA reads TGTGCCAGCAGCTTACGGCGAGGATATGATAATTCACCCCTCCACTTT.

CDR3 sequence: CASGLDGGPYNEQFF. CDR3 DNA: TGTGCTAGTGGTTTGGACGGGGGGCCCTACAATGAGCAGTTCTTC. This chain connects TRBV12-5 to TRBJ2-1, with D possibly TRBD2 on 7 matching bases. V shed 1 base and J shed 2 bases, with 9 bases lying between them. Germline V gene data show CDR1 as LGHNT and CDR2 as FRNRAP. CDR3 length: 15 amino acids.

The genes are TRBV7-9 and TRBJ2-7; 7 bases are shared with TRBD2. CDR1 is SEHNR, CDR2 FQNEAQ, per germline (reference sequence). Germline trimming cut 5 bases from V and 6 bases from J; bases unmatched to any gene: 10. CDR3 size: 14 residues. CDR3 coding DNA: TGTGCCAGCAGCACCTGGGGAGGGTCTGGCGAGCAGTACTTC. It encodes CASSTWGGSGEQYF.